The TCR beta chain described here comes from a study of T cell repertoires in cytomegalovirus infection. Study-wide background: Indications came from public TCR beta signatures; they pointed to CMV infection and to a matching HLA type.

This clonotype was picked up a small number of times. The antigen is unknown. General observations from the study: CMV carriers with the relevant HLA were identified by cumulative public TCR beta family frequency. Ex vivo, HLA-C-restricted CMV-specific TCR beta clonotypes prevailed over the rest of the response.

TCRdb re-derived calls from the reads in MiXCR, one entry per CDR3 protein. Among more than 400,000 distinct CDR3 sequences listed, more than 25% were seen once. Germline V gene sequence: CDR1 MNHEY, CDR2 SVGEGT. Trimming at V came to 6 bases and at J to 9 bases, leaving 10 bases not matched to a gene. The CDR3 is 14 amino acids. Sequencing input: PBMCs. This sequence was found in a human donor in good health (CMV status not recorded). Some clones in this sample may be carry-over from other donors' samples. The gene calls are TRBV6-2 or TRBV6-3 and TRBJ2-1; 8 nucleotides match TRBD2. CDR3 sequence (DNA): TGTGCCAGCAGGAGTGGGACTAGATCAGGTGAGCAGTTCTTC. It yields the protein CASRSGTRSGEQFF.